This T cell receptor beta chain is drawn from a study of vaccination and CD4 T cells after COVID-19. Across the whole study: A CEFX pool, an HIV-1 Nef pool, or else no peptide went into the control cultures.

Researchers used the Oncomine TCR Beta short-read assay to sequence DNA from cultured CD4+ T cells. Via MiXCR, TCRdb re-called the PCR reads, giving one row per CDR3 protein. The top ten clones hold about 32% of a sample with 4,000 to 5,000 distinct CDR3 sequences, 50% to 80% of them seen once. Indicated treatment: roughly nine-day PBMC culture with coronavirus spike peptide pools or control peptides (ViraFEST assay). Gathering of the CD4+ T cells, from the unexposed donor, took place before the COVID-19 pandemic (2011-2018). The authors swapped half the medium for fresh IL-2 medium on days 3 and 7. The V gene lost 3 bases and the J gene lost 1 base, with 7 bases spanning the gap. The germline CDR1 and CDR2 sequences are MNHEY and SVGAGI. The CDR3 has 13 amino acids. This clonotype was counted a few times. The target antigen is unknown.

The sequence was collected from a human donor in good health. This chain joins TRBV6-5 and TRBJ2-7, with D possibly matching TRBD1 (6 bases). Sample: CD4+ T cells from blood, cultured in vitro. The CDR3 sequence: CASSYGQSYEQYF. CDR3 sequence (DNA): TGTGCCAGCAGTTATGGACAGTCCTACGAGCAGTACTTC.